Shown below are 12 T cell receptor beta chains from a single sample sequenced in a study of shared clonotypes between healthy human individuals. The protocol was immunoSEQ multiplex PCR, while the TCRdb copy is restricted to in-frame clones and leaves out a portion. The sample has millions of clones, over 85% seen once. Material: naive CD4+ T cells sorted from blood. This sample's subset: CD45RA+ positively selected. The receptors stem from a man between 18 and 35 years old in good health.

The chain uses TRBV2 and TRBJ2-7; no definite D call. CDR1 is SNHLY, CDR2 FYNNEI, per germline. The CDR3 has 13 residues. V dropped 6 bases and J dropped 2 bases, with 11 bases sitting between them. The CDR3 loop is CASRKSEPYEQYF. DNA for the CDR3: TGTGCCAGCAGGAAGTCTGAGCCCTACGAGCAGTACTTC.

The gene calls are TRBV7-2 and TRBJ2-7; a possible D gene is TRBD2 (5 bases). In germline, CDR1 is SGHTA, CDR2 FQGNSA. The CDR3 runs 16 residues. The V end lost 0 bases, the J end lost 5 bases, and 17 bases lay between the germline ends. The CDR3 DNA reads TGTGCCAGCAGCTTAGCGGGAACTAGTCGGTCAAACGAGCAGTACTTC. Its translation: CASSLAGTSRSNEQYF.

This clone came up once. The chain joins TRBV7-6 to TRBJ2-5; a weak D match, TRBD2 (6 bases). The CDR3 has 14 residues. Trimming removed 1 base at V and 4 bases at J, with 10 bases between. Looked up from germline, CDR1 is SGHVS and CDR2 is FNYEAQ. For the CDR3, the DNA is TGTGCCAGCAGCTTAGGCGGGGTAGGAGAGACCCAGTACTTC. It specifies CASSLGGVGETQYF.

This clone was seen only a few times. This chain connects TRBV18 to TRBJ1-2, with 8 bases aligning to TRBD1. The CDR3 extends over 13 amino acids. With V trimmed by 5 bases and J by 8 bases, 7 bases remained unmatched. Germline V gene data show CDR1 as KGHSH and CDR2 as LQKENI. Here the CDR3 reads CASSSNRGSGYTF. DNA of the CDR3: TGTGCCAGCTCATCCAACAGGGGGTCAGGCTACACCTTC. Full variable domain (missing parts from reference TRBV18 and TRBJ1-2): NAGVMQNPRHLVRRRGQEARLRCSPMKGHSHVYWYRQLPEEGLKFMVYLQKENIIDESGMPKERFSAEFPKEGPSILRIQQVVRGDSAAYFCASSSNRGSGYTFGSGTRLTVV.

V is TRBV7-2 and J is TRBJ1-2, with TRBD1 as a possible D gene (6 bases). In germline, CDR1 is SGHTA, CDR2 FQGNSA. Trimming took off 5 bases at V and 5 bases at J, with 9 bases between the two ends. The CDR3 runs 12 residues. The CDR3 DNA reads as TGTGCCAGCAGCCCCGGACAGTATGGCTACACCTTC. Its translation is CASSPGQYGYTF.

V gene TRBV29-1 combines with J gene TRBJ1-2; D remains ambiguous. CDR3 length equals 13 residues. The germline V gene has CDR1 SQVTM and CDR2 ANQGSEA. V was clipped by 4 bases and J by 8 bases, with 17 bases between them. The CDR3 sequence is CSVGVPGVEGYTF. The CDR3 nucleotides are TGCAGCGTTGGAGTCCCCGGGGTGGAAGGCTACACCTTC.

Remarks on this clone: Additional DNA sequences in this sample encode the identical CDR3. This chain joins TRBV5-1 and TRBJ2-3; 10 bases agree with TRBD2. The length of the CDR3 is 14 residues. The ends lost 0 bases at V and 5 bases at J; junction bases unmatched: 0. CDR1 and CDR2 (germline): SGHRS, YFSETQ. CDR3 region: CASSLVAGGDTQYF. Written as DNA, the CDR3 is TGCGCCAGCAGCTTGGTAGCGGGGGGAGATACGCAGTATTTT.

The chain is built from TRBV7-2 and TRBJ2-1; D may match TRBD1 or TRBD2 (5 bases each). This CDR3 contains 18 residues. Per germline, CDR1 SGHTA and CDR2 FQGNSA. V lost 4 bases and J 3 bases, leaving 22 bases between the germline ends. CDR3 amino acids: CASSSYPGTSNLYNEQFF. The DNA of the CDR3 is TGTGCCAGCAGCTCATATCCCGGGACCTCTAACCTCTACAATGAGCAGTTCTTC.

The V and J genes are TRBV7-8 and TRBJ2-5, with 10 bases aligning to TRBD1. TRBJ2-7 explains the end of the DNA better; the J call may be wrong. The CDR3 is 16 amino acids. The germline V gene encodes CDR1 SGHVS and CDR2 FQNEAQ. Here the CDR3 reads CASSLAGTGVTYEQYF. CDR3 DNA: TGTGCCAGCAGCTTAGCAGGGACAGGGGTGACCTACGAGCAGTACTTC.

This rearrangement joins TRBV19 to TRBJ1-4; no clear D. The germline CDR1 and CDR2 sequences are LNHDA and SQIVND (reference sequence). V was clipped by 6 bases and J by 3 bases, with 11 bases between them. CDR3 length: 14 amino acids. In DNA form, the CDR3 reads TGTGCCAGTAGGGGCCGGATGGCTAATGAAAAACTGTTTTTT. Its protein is CASRGRMANEKLFF.

CDR3 region: CASSLRPERGEQYF. The CDR3 nucleotides read TGTGCCAGCAGCTTAAGACCCGAAAGGGGCGAGCAGTACTTC. The chain joins TRBV11-2 to TRBJ2-7, with D perhaps TRBD1 (5 bases). The length of the CDR3 is 14 residues. The germline CDR1 and CDR2 sequences are SGHAT and FQNNGV. V shed 2 bases and J shed 6 bases, with 14 bases lying between them.

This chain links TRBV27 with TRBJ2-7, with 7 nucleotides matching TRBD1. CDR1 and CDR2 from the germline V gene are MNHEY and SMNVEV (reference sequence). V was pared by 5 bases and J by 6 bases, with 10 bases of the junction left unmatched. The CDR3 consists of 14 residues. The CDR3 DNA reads TGTGCCAGCAGTCGACAGGGTTCACTCGGCGAGCAGTACTTC. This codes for CASSRQGSLGEQYF.